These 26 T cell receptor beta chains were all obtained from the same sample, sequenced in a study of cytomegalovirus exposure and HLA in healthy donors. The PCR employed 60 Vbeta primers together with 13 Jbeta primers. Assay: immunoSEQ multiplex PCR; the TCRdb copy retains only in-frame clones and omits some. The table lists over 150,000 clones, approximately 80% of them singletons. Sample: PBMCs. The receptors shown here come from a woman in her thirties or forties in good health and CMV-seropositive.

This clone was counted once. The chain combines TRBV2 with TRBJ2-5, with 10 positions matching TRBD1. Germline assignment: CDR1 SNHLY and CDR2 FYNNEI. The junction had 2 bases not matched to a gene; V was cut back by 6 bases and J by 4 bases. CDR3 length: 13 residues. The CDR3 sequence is CASSGDRGETQYF. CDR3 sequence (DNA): TGTGCCAGCAGCGGGGACAGGGGAGAGACCCAGTACTTC.

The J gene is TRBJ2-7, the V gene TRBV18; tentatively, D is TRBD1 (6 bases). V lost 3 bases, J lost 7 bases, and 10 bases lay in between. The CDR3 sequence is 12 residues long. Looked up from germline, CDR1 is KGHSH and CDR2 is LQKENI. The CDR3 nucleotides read TGTGCCAGCTCACCGAGACAGGAGGAGCAGTACTTC. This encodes CASSPRQEEQYF.

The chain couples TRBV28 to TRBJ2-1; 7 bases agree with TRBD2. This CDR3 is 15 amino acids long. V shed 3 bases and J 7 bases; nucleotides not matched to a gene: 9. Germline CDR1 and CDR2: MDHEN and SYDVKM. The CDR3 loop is CASSFGGGFANEQFF. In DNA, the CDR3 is TGTGCCAGCAGTTTCGGCGGGGGATTTGCAAATGAGCAGTTCTTC.

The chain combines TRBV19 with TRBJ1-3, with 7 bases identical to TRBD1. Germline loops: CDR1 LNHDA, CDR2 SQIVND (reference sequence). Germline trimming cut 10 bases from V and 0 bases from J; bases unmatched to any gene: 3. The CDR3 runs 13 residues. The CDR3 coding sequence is TGTGCCATTGGGACAGTCTCTGGAAACACCATATATTTT. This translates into CAIGTVSGNTIYF.

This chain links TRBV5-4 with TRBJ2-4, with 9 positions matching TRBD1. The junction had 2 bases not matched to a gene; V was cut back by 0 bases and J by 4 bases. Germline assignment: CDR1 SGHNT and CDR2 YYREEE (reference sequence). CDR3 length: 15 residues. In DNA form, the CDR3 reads TGTGCCAGCAGCTTGGTGGGACAGGGAAAAAACATTCAGTACTTC. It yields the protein CASSLVGQGKNIQYF.

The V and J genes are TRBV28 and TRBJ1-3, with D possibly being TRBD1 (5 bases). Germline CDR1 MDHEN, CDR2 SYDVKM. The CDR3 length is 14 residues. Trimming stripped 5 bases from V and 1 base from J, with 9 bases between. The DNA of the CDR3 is TGTGCCAGCAGTCCGACAGTATCTGGAAACACCATATATTTT. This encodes CASSPTVSGNTIYF.

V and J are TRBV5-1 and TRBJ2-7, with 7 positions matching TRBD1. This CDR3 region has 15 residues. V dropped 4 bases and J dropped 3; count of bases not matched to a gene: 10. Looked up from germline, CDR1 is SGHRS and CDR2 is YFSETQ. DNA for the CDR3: TGCGCCAGCAGCACCAACAGGGGATTGCTCTACGAGCAGTACTTC. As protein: CASSTNRGLLYEQYF.

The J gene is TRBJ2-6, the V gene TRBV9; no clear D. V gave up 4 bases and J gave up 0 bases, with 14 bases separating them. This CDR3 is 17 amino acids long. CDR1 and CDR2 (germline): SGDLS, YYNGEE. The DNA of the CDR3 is TGTGCCAGCAGCTCTTTGGGCTTTAGCTCTGGGGCCAACGTCCTGACTTTC. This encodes CASSSLGFSSGANVLTF. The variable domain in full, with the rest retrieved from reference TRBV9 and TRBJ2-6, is DSGVTQTPKHLITATGQRVTLRCSPRSGDLSVYWYQQSLDQGLQFLIQYYNGEERAKGNILERFSAQQFPDLHSELNLSSLELGDSALYFCASSSLGFSSGANVLTFGAGSRLTVL.

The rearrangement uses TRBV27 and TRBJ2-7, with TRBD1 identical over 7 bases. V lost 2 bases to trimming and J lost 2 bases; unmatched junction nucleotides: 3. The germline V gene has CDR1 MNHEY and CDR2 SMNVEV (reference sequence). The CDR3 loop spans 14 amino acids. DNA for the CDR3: TGTGCCAGCAGTTTAAAAGGGACAGCCTACGAGCAGTACTTC. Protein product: CASSLKGTAYEQYF.

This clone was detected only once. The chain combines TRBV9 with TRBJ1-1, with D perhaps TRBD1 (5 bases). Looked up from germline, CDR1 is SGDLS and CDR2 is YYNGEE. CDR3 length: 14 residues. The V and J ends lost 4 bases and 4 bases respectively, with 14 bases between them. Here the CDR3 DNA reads TGTGCCAGCAGCCCTGGACTGGGGGGCACTGAAGCTTTCTTT. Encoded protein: CASSPGLGGTEAFF. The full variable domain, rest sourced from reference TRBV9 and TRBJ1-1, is DSGVTQTPKHLITATGQRVTLRCSPRSGDLSVYWYQQSLDQGLQFLIQYYNGEERAKGNILERFSAQQFPDLHSELNLSSLELGDSALYFCASSPGLGGTEAFFGQGTRLTVV.

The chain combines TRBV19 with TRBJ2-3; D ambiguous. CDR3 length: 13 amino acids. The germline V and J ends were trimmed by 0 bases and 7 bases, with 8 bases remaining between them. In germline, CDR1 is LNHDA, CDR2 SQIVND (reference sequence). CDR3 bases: TGTGCCAGTAGTATAGAACACGGGTATACGCAGTATTTT. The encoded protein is CASSIEHGYTQYF.

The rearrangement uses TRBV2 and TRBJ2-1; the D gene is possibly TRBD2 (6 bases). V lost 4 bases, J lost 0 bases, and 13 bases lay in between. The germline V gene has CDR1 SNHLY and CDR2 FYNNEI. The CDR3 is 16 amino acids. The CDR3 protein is CASSAISGSSYNEQFF. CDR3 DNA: TGTGCCAGCAGTGCCATTAGCGGTAGCTCCTACAATGAGCAGTTCTTC.

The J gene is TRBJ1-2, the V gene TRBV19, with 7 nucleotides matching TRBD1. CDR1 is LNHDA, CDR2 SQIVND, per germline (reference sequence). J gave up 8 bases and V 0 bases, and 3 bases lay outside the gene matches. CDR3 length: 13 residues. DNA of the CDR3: TGTGCCAGTAGTATAGAGACAGGGAAAGGCTACACCTTC. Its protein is CASSIETGKGYTF.

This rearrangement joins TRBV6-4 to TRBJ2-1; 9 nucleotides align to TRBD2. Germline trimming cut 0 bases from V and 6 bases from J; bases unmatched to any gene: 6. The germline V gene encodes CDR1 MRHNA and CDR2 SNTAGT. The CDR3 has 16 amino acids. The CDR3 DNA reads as TGTGCCAGCAGTGACTCAAGGACTAGCGAACTCAATGAGCAGTTCTTC. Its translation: CASSDSRTSELNEQFF.

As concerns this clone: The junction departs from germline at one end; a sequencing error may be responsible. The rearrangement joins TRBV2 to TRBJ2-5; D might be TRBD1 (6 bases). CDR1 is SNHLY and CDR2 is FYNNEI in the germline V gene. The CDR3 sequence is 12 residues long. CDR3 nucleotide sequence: TGTGCCAGCAGGGCGACAGGCGAGACTACCAACTTC. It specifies CASRATGETTNF. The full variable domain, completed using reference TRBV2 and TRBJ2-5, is EPEVTQTPSHQVTQMGQEVILRCVPISNHLYFYWYRQILGQKVEFLVSFYNNEISEKSEIFDDQFSVERPDGSNFTLKIRSTKLEDSAMYFCASRATGETTNFGPGTRLLVL.

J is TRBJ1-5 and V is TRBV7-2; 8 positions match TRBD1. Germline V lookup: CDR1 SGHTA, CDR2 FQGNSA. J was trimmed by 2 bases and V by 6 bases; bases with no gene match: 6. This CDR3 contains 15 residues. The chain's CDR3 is CASSYQGAGNQPQHF. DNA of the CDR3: TGTGCCAGCAGTTATCAGGGGGCCGGCAATCAGCCCCAGCATTTT.

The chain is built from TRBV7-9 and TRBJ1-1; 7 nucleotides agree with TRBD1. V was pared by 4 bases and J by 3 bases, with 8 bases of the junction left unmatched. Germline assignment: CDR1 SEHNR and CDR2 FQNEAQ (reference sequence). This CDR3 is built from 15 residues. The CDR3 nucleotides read TGTGCCAGCAGCTCCCAGGGGGGAGAGGACACTGAAGCTTTCTTT. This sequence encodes CASSSQGGEDTEAFF. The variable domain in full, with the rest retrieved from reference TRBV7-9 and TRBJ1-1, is DTGVSQNPRHKITKRGQNVTFRCDPISEHNRLYWYRQTLGQGPEFLTYFQNEAQLEKSRLLSDRFSAERPKGSFSTLEIQRTEQGDSAMYLCASSSQGGEDTEAFFGQGTRLTVV.

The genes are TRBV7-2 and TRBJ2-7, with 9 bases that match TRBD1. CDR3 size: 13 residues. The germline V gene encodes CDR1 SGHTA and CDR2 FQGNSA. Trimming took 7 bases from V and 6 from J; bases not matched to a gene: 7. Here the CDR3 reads CASTRDRESEQYF. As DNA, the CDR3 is TGTGCCAGCACCCGGGACAGGGAATCCGAGCAGTACTTC.

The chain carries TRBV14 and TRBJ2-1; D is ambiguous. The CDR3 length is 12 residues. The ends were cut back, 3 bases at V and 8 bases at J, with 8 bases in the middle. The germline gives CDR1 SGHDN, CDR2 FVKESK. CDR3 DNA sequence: TGTGCCAGCAGCCACATGGCCGATGAGCAGTTCTTC. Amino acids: CASSHMADEQFF.

DNA of the CDR3: TGTGCCAGCAGCTTGCTAGGGGGGACAGGCCTTACCGATACGCAGTATTTT. The encoded protein is CASSLLGGTGLTDTQYF. The chain employs TRBV5-4 and TRBJ2-3; 8 bases fit TRBD1. Germline V CDR1 and CDR2: SGHNT, YYREEE (reference sequence). The CDR3 contains 17 residues. Trimming took 1 base from V and 6 from J; bases not matched to a gene: 13.

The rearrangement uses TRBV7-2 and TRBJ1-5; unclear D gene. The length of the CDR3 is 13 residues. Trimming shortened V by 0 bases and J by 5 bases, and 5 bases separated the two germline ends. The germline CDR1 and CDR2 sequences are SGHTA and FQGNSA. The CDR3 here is CASSLARDQPQHF. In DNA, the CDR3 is TGTGCCAGCAGCTTAGCGAGAGATCAGCCCCAGCATTTT. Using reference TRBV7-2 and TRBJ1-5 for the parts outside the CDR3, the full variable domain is GAGVSQSPSNKVTEKGKDVELRCDPISGHTALYWYRQSLGQGLEFLIYFQGNSAPDKSGLPSDRFSAERTGGSVSTLTIQRTQQEDSAVYLCASSLARDQPQHFGDGTRLSIL.

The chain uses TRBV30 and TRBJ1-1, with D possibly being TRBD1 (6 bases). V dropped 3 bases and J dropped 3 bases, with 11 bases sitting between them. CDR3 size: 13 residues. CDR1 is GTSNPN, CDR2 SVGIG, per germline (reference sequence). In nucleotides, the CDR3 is TGTGCCTGGAGGGCAAGGGGGTACACTGAAGCTTTCTTT. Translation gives CAWRARGYTEAFF.

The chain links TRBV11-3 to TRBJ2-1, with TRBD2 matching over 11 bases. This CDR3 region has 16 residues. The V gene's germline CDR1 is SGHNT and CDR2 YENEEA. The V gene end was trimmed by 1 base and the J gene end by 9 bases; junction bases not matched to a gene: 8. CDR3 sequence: CASSLVSASGRFEQFF. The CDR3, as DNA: TGTGCCAGCAGCTTAGTATCCGCTAGCGGGAGGTTTGAGCAGTTCTTC.

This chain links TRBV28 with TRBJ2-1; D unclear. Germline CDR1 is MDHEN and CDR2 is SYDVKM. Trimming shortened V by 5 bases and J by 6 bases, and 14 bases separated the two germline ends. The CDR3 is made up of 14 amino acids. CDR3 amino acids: CASSPARRSNEQFF. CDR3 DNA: TGTGCCAGCAGTCCTGCCCGACGGAGCAATGAGCAGTTCTTC.

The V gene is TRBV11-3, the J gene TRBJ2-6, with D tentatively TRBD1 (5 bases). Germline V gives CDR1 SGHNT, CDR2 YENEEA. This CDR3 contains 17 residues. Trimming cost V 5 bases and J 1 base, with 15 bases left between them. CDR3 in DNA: TGTGCCAGCAGCCCAGGGTCAGCTAGGTCTGGGGCCAACGTCCTGACTTTC. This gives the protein CASSPGSARSGANVLTF.

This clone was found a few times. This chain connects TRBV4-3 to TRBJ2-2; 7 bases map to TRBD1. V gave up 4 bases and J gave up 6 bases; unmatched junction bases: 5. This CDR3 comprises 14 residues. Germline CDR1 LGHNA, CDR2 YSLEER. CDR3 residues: CASSRDRAAGELFF. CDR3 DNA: TGCGCCAGCAGCCGAGACAGGGCTGCCGGGGAGCTGTTTTTT.